This TCR beta chain was sequenced during a study of OX40 agonist ivuxolimab in advanced cancers. On the study more broadly: Anti-PD-1, anti-PD-L1 or anti-CTLA-4 therapy given earlier was allowed, and approximately 40% had some.

Trimming cost V 5 bases and J 7 bases, with 20 bases left between them. The CDR3 has 16 amino acids. The germline gives CDR1 ENHRY, CDR2 SYGVKD. Sampling times: baseline, cycle 4 day 1, cycle 7 day 1. TCRdb keeps only in-frame clones here, not all; method: immunoSEQ multiplex PCR. The sample lists tens of thousands of clones; 80% were seen once. This rearrangement joins TRBV10-3 to TRBJ2-2, with D hard to call. This sequence was found in an adult with an advanced solid tumor such as melanoma, head and neck, liver or kidney cancer. Here the sequenced sample was CD4+ or CD8+ T cells sorted from blood, taken in a trial of the OX40 agonist ivuxolimab. The CDR3 coding sequence is TGTGCCATCAGTACCGGGCTCTCCCGGCGGAGCGGGGAGCTGTTTTTT. This gives the protein CAISTGLSRRSGELFF.